The clone carrying this T cell receptor (beta chain) was recorded many times. The antigen is not known. These data come from a study of read filtering for tumor transcriptome and immune sequencing. In the study overall: Mean patient age was roughly 72 years, range about 47 to 90; some 17 male, more than 11 female. Revised staging placed eight or nine patients in R-ISS I, about 17 in II, over 5 in III.

The library was built from about 0.4 ug RNA with molecular barcoded adaptors for alpha/delta and beta/gamma chains. TCRdb re-called the reads with MiXCR, one entry per CDR3 protein. There are around 65,000 distinct CDR3 sequences in the sample; roughly a fifth occur only once, and about a tenth lies in the top ten. Trimming took off 10 bases at V and 6 bases at J, with 19 bases between the two ends. Germline CDR1 and CDR2: SNHLY and FYNNEI. The CDR3 consists of 14 residues. Study findings and constraints: Single-read clonotypes: about 81.9% of IR-seq clonotypes (roughly 4% of reads), 74.6% of RNA-seq clonotypes (under 50% of reads). Without single-read clonotypes, shared clonotype proportions correlated more between IR-seq and RNA-seq.

The clonotype comes from a donor at least 40 years old with multiple myeloma. The chain employs TRBV2 and TRBJ2-1; a weak D match, TRBD2 (5 bases). The sample was a population of CD138-negative cells sorted from bone marrow. CDR3 in DNA: TGTGCCACTAGCTGGGGAGTTCCGGTCAATGAGCAGTTCTTC. This encodes CATSWGVPVNEQFF.